This T cell receptor (beta chain) was found in a study of blood T cell repertoires in COVID-19 (dated by TCRdb to 2020 to 2022). Background on the whole study: Samples covering the acute and convalescent phases of COVID-19 were provided by collaborators in the United States, Italy and Spain. The repertoires were released in a freely available public database intended as a resource for research on the immune response to SARS-CoV-2. HLA class I and class II types, where available, came from metadata supplied by the sample provider rather than from assay-based typing. A de-identified subject ID, COVID-19 status, age in years and sex were almost always included in the sample metadata. The material from the prospective study consisted of cDNA or gDNA derived from T cells, B-cell-depleted T cells, or PBMCs. The samples were drawn from two sources: the first 160 participants of the ongoing ImmuneRACE study, and 1,000 to 1,500 subjects contributed by 6 global collaborators. The dataset comprised deeply sampled blood TCRbeta repertoires from subjects exposed to, actively infected with, or recovered from COVID-19.

What the work shows at the level of the full study, not this receptor alone: Clinical and demographic metadata were provided uncurated, with the amount varying by source and participant.

TCRbeta CDR3 regions were amplified from genomic DNA using the immunoSEQ Assay, a bias-controlled multiplex PCR. In the authors' own workflow: The number of nucleated cells in each sample was estimated from the amplification of reference gene primers within the assay. To quantify the absolute abundance of each unique TCRbeta CDR3 rearrangement, sequence reads were collapsed and filtered. Productive Simpson clonality was computed per sample as the square root of Simpson's diversity index over productive rearrangements. The immuneACCESS repertoire file appears here via TCRdb, limited to in-frame rearrangements. These files lack a portion of the clones; in checked studies, under half of the deficit traces to unresolved V genes, and the cause of the others is not known. The V and J calls and clone size come from that table; D and trimming were worked out from the DNA. The sample data list some 89,000 clones, and over 70% of these were observed just once. The top ten clonotypes cover about 4.2% of the sample.

On this clone: This receptor's antigen is unknown. No base quality information exists; no much larger clone differs at one position.

Whole blood was collected in K2EDTA tubes by collaborating institutions according to the institutions' own protocols. Collaborator samples were shipped for TCRbeta analysis as frozen whole blood, isolated PBMCs, or DNA extracted from either sample type. From the cysteine through the phenylalanine, the CDR3 covers 15 amino acids. The kept DNA is CDR3 alone, 45 bases in frame from the first base. The germline V gene yields LGHNT for CDR1 and FRNRAP for CDR2. V and J are trimmed by 3 bases and 3 bases, and the gene matches miss 3 bases of the junction. The clonotype originates from a man aged 60-69 years with acute or convalescent COVID-19. The chain is encoded by TRBV12-5 joined to TRBJ2-3; a stretch of 10 junction bases matches TRBD2. The sample taken for sequencing was peripheral blood. The DNA sequence is TGTGCTAGTGGTTTTGCTAGCGGGAGTACAGATACGCAGTATTTT. Translated, this gives CASGFASGSTDTQYF. When the CDR3 is completed using the reference TRBV12-5 and TRBJ2-3 genes on either side, the full variable domain is DARVTQTPRHKVTEMGQEVTMRCQPILGHNTVFWYRQTMMQGLELLAYFRNRAPLDDSGMPKDRFSAEMPDATLATLKIQPSEPRDSAVYFCASGFASGSTDTQYFGPGTRLTVL.